This T cell receptor beta chain stems from a study of blood T cell repertoires in COVID-19. In the study overall: The samples span acute and convalescent COVID-19 from the United States, Italy and Spain. T cells, B-cell-depleted T cells, or PBMCs supplied cDNA or gDNA.

Germline trimming cut 0 bases from V and 2 bases from J; bases unmatched to any gene: 3. The CDR3 spans 15 residues. From germline, CDR1 is SGHKS and CDR2 YYEKEE (reference sequence). Authors' methods: Using reference gene primer amplification, nucleated cell counts were estimated. Measured with immunoSEQ multiplex PCR; TCRdb has only the in-frame clones, and not every one. V and J calls and clone size are copied from that table; D and trimming were computed from the DNA. The sample gives roughly 330,000 clones, around 90% of which show up once; 6.4% is in the top ten. The sequencing sample was made of peripheral blood. The clonotype originates from a man between 18 and 35 years old who had recovered from COVID-19. The chain joins TRBV5-5 to TRBJ2-5; 8 bases match TRBD1. The CDR3 protein is CASSLGDRIQETQYF. The DNA for the CDR3 is TGTGCCAGCAGCTTGGGGGACAGGATTCAAGAGACCCAGTACTTC.